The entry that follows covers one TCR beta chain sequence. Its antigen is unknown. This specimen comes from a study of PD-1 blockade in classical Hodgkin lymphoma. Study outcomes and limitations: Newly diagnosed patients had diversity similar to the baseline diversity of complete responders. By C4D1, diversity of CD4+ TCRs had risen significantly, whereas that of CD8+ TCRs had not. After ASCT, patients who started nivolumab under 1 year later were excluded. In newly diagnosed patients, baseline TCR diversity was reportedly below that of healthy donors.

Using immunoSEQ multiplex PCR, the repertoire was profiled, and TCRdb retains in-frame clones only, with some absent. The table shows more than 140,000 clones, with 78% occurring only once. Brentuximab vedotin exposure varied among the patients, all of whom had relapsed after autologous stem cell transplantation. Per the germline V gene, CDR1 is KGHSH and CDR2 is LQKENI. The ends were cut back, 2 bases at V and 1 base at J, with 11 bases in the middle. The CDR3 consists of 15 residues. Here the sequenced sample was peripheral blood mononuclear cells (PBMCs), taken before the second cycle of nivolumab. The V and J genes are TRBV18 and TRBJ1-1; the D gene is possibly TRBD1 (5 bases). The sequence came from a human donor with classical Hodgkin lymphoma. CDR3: CASSPSVTGNTEAFF. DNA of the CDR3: TGTGCCAGCTCACCATCGGTAACAGGGAACACTGAAGCTTTCTTT.